This TCR beta chain was observed in a study of T cells in localized non-small cell lung cancer. V was clipped by 5 bases and J by 0 bases, with 8 bases between them. The CDR3 is 14 residues long. From germline, CDR1 is MDHEN and CDR2 SYDVKM. Study-wide results and limits: Tumor showed lower T cell clonality than uninvolved adjacent lung, where it was highest. In adjacent lung appeared a median approximately 61 of the top 100 tumor clones.

Concerning this clone itself: Its cognate antigen is unknown.

Using immunoSEQ multiplex PCR, the repertoire was profiled, and TCRdb retains in-frame clones only, with some absent. Of 35,000 or so clones in the sample, around 88% were seen once. This sequence was found in a woman aged 35-75 years with stage I lung adenocarcinoma. The source material was peripheral blood, sampled before any cancer treatment. The chain links TRBV28 to TRBJ1-3, with D unresolved. CDR3 DNA: TGTGCCAGCAGTATGTCAGGCTCTGGAAACACCATATATTTT. Its translation: CASSMSGSGNTIYF.